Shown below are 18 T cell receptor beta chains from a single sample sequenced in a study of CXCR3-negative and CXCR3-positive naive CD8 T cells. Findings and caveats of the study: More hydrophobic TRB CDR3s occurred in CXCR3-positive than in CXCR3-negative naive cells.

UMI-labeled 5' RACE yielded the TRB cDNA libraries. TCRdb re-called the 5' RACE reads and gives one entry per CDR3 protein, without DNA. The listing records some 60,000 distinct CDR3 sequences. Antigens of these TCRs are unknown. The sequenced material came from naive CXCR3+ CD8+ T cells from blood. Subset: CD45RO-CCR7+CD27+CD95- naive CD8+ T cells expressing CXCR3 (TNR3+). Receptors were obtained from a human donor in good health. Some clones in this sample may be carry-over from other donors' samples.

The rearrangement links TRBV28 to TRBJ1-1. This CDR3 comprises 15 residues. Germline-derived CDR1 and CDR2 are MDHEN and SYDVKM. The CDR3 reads CASSFHWKENTEAFF.

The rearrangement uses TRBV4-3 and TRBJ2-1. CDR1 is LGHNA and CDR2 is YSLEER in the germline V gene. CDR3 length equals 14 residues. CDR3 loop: CASSQDITANEQFF.

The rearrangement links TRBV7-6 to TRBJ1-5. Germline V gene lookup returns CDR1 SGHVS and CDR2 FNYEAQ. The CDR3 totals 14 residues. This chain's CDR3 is CASSLAAGRQPQHF.

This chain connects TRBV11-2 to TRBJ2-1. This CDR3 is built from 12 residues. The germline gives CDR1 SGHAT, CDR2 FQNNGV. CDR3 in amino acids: CASGGNYNEQFF.

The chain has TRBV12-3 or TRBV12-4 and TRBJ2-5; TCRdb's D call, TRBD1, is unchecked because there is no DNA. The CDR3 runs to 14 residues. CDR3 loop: CASSLSRVQETQYF.

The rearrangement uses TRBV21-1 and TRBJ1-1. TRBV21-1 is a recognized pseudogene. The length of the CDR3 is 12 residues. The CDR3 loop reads CASSKRNTEAFF.

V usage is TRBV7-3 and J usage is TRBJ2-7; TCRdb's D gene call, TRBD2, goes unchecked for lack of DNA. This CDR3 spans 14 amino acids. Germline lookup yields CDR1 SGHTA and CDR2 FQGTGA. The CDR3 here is CASSLEGSSYEQYF.

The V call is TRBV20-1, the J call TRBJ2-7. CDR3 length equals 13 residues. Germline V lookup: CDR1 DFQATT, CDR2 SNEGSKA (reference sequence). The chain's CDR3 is CSASDRFSYEQYF.

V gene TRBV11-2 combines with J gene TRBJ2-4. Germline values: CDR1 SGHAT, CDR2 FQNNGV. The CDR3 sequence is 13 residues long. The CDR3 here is CASSPEAKNIQYF.

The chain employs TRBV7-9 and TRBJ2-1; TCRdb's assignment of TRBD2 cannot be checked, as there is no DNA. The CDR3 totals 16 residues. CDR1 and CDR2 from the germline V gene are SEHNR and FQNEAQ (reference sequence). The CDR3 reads CASSLVVAGGINEQFF.

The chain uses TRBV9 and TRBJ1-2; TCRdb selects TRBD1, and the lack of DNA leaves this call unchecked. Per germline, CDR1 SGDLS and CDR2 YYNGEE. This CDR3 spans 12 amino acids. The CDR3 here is CASSEEGGRYTF.

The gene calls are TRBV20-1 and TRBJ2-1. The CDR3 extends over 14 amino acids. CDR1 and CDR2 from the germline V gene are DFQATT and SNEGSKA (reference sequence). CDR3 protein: CSASRQSPYNEQFF.

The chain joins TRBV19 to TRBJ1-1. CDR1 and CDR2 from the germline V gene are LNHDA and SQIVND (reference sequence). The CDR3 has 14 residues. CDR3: CASSGSVFNTEAFF.

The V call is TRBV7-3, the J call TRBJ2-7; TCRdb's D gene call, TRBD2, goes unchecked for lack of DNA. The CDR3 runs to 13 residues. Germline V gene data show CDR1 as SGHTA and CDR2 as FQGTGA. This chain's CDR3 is CASSPPGSSEQYF.

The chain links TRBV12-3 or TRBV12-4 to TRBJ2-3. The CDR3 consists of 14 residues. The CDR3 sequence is CASSSAERTDTQYF.

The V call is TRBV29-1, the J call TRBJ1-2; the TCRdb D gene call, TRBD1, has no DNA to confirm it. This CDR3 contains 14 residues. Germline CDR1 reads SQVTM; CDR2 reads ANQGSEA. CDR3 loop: CSATGGQLNYGYTF.

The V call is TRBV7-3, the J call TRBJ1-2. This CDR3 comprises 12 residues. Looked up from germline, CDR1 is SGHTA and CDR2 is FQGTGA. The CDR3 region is CASSAEVYGYTF.

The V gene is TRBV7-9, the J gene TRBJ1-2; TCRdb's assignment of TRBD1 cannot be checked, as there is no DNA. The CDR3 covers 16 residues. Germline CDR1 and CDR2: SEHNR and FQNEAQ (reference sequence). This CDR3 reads CASSFTMTGGARGYTF.